This is a list of T cell receptor beta chains from one sample in a study of cytomegalovirus exposure and HLA in healthy donors. Using immunoSEQ multiplex PCR, the repertoire was profiled, and TCRdb retains in-frame clones only, with some absent. The table records about 170,000 clones, around 79% of them present only once. The specimen was PBMCs. These receptors came from a woman in her forties or fifties in good health and CMV-seropositive. Each CDR3 is given with its conserved first and last residue. A D gene is named only where the DNA matches it firmly. The size entry is marked missing in some rows and otherwise reads once, few, many or a size class.

J | D | V | length | size | DNA | CDR3
TRBJ1-2 | NA | TRBV11-2 | 15 | once | TGTGCCAGCAGACCCATCCTCGGGGGACCTTATGGCTACACCTTC | CASRPILGGPYGYTF
TRBJ2-1 | NA | TRBV11-2 | 14 | NA | TGTGCCAGCAGCTACATCGGGTCCTACAATGAGCAGTTCTTC | CASSYIGSYNEQFF
TRBJ2-5 | TRBD1 | TRBV7-2 | 12 | NA | TGTGCCAGCAGCCGGGACAGCGAGACCCAGTACTTC | CASSRDSETQYF
TRBJ1-6 | TRBD1 | TRBV28 | 16 | NA | TGTGCCAGCAGTGTTGGGGGGGACAGGGGAGGTTCACCCCTCCACTTT | CASSVGGDRGGSPLHF
TRBJ1-5 | TRBD1 | TRBV30 | 16 | NA | TGTGCCTGGAACGCACCGGGACAGGGTCAAAATCAGCCCCAGCATTTT | CAWNAPGQGQNQPQHF
TRBJ2-2 | NA | TRBV4-1 | 15 | NA | TGCGCCAGCAGCCAAGATCCGGTCACCACCGGGGAGCTGTTTTTT | CASSQDPVTTGELFF
TRBJ1-6 | NA | TRBV7-8 | 18 | NA | TGTGCCAGCAGCTTTCCGGGACGGGGACAAAAAATAAATTCACCCCTCCACTTT | CASSFPGRGQKINSPLHF
TRBJ2-7 | TRBD1 | TRBV5-1 | 14 | NA | TGCGCCAGCAGCTTGACAGGGGAACCCTACGAGCAGTACTTC | CASSLTGEPYEQYF
TRBJ2-7 | NA | TRBV10-3 | 12 | NA | TGTGCCATCAGTCAGGGATTCTACGAGCAGTACTTC | CAISQGFYEQYF
TRBJ2-7 | TRBD1 | TRBV6-5 | 13 | few | TGTGCCAGCGGCAACAGGGGTTCCTACGAGCAGTACTTC | CASGNRGSYEQYF
TRBJ1-1 | NA | TRBV7-9 | 14 | once | TGTGCCAGCCCGTCGGACAGTTTGAACACTGAAGCTTTCTTT | CASPSDSLNTEAFF
TRBJ2-3 | NA | TRBV15 | 14 | NA | TGTGCCACCAGCTTCCAGGGGTTCACAGATACGCAGTATTTT | CATSFQGFTDTQYF
TRBJ2-1 | TRBD2 | TRBV10-1 | 14 | NA | TGCGCCAGCAGTGGGGCTAGCGGGAGGCAAGGGCAGTTCTTC | CASSGASGRQGQFF
TRBJ1-2 | TRBD1 | TRBV6-1 | 15 | NA | TGTGCCAGCAGTGAAGGTGCAGGGGGCTTTTGGGGCTACACCTTC | CASSEGAGGFWGYTF
TRBJ1-2 | TRBD1 | TRBV6-1 | 15 | few | TGTGCCAGCAGTCGTGACAGGGGGCTTGGCTATGGCTACACCTTC | CASSRDRGLGYGYTF
TRBJ1-1 | NA | TRBV6-5 | 13 | NA | TGTGCCAGCAGACGACAGGTGTACACTGAAGCTTTCTTT | CASRRQVYTEAFF
TRBJ1-6 | NA | TRBV2 | 14 | NA | TGTGCCAGCAGTGACCGGCAGGGTAACTCACCCCTCCACTTT | CASSDRQGNSPLHF
TRBJ2-4 | NA | TRBV18 | 15 | NA | TGTGCCAGCTCACCGCCAGGACTAGCCAAAAACATTCAGTACTTC | CASSPPGLAKNIQYF
TRBJ2-7 | TRBD1 | TRBV6-6 | 14 | NA | TGTGCCAGCAGAACGGACAGGCCCCCCTACGAGCAGTACTTC | CASRTDRPPYEQYF
TRBJ2-2 | NA | TRBV2 | 14 | NA | TGTGCCAGCAGTTACAGTTCGAACACCGGGGAGCTGTTTTTT | CASSYSSNTGELFF
TRBJ2-7 | TRBD1 | TRBV10-2 | 13 | NA | TGCGCCAGCAGTGGGACAGGGGGCCACGAGCAGTACTTC | CASSGTGGHEQYF
TRBJ1-2 | TRBD1 | TRBV5-4 | 15 | NA | TGTGCCAGCAGCCCCGGGACAGGGGTTATCTATGGCTACACCTTC | CASSPGTGVIYGYTF
TRBJ1-5 | NA | TRBV7-8 | 14 | NA | TGTGCCAGCAGCTTAGGGACAACAGATCAGCCCCAGCATTTT | CASSLGTTDQPQHF
TRBJ2-7 | TRBD2 | TRBV4-3 | 15 | NA | TGCGCCAGCAGCCAAGCTAGCGGGGAGACCTACGAGCAGTACTTC | CASSQASGETYEQYF
TRBJ1-5 | NA | TRBV9 | 14 | NA | TGTGCCAGCAGCGTTGGGGGCGCGAATCAGCCCCAGCATTTT | CASSVGGANQPQHF
TRBJ2-2 | NA | TRBV9 | 14 | few | TGTGCCAGCAGCGTTGACAGTTACACCGGGGAGCTGTTTTTT | CASSVDSYTGELFF
TRBJ2-7 | NA | TRBV7-2 | 14 | few | TGTGCCAGCAGCTCGCAGATCAACTCCTACGAGCAGTACTTC | CASSSQINSYEQYF
TRBJ1-5 | NA | TRBV27 | 16 | NA | TGTGCCAGCAGTTTACCGGCAGGGAATAGCAATCAGCCCCAGCATTTT | CASSLPAGNSNQPQHF
TRBJ2-7 | NA | TRBV10-3 | 14 | once | TGTGCCATCAGCGCCGCCAGGGAAACCTACGAGCAGTACTTC | CAISAARETYEQYF
TRBJ1-1 | NA | TRBV7-9 | 16 | NA | TGTGCCAGCAGCTTAGCGGTGGGGGGGCGATGGACTGAAGCTTTCTTT | CASSLAVGGRWTEAFF